This passage covers 28 T cell receptor beta chains from one sample sequenced in a study of T-cell memory formation after mild COVID-19. TCRdb fed the 5' RACE reads into MiXCR, producing one record per CDR3 protein. The table includes 250,000 to 400,000 distinct CDR3 sequences, roughly 13% detected once. Sequenced material: PBMCs or a T cell subset sorted from them (not recorded which). All receptors come from a man aged 18 to 29 who had mild COVID-19 (a few samples of this study predate the infection). Cell type and time point are not known.

The chain uses TRBV11-2 and TRBJ2-5; D tentatively reads TRBD1 or TRBD2 (5 bases each). V lost 5 bases to trimming and J lost 5 bases, with 21 bases between them. CDR1 and CDR2 (germline): SGHAT, FQNNGV. The CDR3 has 16 amino acids. CDR3 amino acids: CASSPPRGFDWETQYF. In nucleotides, the CDR3 is TGTGCCAGCAGCCCCCCCCGGGGCTTTGACTGGGAGACCCAGTACTTC.

This clonotype came up a few times. The chain recombines TRBV5-1 with TRBJ1-1; D possibly corresponds to TRBD1 (6 bases). Trimming cost V 3 bases and J 1 base, with 10 bases left between them. This CDR3 is 14 amino acids long. The V gene's germline CDR1 is SGHRS and CDR2 YFSETQ. The CDR3 region has the DNA TGCGCCAGCAGCTGGATGACAGGGAACACTGAAGCTTTCTTT. It specifies CASSWMTGNTEAFF. The full variable domain, its missing parts supplied by reference TRBV5-1 and TRBJ1-1, is KAGVTQTPRYLIKTRGQQVTLSCSPISGHRSVSWYQQTPGQGLQFLFEYFSETQRNKGNFPGRFSGRQFSNSRSEMNVSTLELGDSALYLCASSWMTGNTEAFFGQGTRLTVV.

The V gene is TRBV18, the J gene TRBJ2-3, with a weak D call TRBD2 (6 bases). Germline-derived CDR1 and CDR2 are KGHSH and LQKENI. Deletions cut 2 bases from V and 6 bases from J, with 15 bases between. The CDR3 extends over 15 amino acids. The CDR3: CASSPAGPVGDTQYF. For the CDR3, the DNA is TGTGCCAGCTCACCAGCGGGACCTGTAGGGGATACGCAGTATTTT.

Only a few counts were recorded for this clonotype. This chain links TRBV11-2 with TRBJ1-1; D is perhaps TRBD1 (6 bases). The CDR3 runs 13 residues. Looked up from germline, CDR1 is SGHAT and CDR2 is FQNNGV. The V end lost 0 bases, the J end lost 6 bases, and 8 bases lay between the germline ends. The CDR3, as DNA: TGTGCCAGCAGCTTAGACAGGGGCTCTGAAGCTTTCTTT. Translation gives CASSLDRGSEAFF.

The chain joins TRBV6-5 to TRBJ1-5, with TRBD1 matching 9 bases. V shed 8 bases and J 6 bases; nucleotides not matched to a gene: 14. The germline V gene encodes CDR1 MNHEY and CDR2 SVGAGI. This CDR3 region has 16 residues. The CDR3 loop reads CASHRQGVLGGQPQHF. CDR3 bases: TGTGCCAGCCATAGACAGGGGGTCTTGGGAGGTCAGCCCCAGCATTTT.

This sequence joins TRBV5-4 and TRBJ2-7, with D perhaps being TRBD1 or TRBD2 (5 bases each). The V end was cut by 0 bases, the J end by 0 bases, with 10 bases between. The length of the CDR3 is 15 residues. Germline assignment: CDR1 SGHNT and CDR2 YYREEE (reference sequence). The CDR3 region is CASSLGAGSSYEQYV. For the CDR3, the DNA is TGTGCCAGCAGCTTGGGAGCAGGGAGCTCCTACGAGCAGTACGTC.

The sample holds many counts of this clonotype. This chain joins TRBV18 and TRBJ1-3; D uncertain. CDR3 length: 16 residues. CDR1 is KGHSH and CDR2 is LQKENI in the germline V gene. V lost 3 bases and J 0 bases, leaving 12 bases between the germline ends. CDR3 coding DNA: TGTGCCAGCTCACCTCGGTCCGTTAACTCTGGAAACACCATATATTTT. Amino acid sequence: CASSPRSVNSGNTIYF.

The gene calls are TRBV24-1 and TRBJ2-1; 7 bases are shared with TRBD1. The CDR3 runs 13 residues. Germline V gives CDR1 KGHDR, CDR2 SFDVKD. The V segment lost 6 bases and the J segment 8 bases; nucleotides outside the gene matches: 6. The CDR3 reads CATSNYRGHEQFF. Here the CDR3 DNA reads TGTGCCACCAGTAATTACAGGGGCCATGAGCAGTTCTTC.

This clonotype was found a few times. This chain connects TRBV5-6 to TRBJ2-3; no clear D gene. The CDR3 runs to 15 residues. V dropped 4 bases and J dropped 0 bases, with 12 bases sitting between them. CDR1 and CDR2 from the germline V gene are SGHDT and YYEEEE. CDR3 DNA sequence: TGTGCCAGCAGCCCACCGCCCAGTAGCACAGATACGCAGTATTTT. Protein sequence: CASSPPPSSTDTQYF.

The table lists this clonotype with a few counts. This chain joins TRBV4-1 and TRBJ2-2, with D tentatively TRBD1 (6 bases). The CDR3 runs 17 residues. Germline lookup yields CDR1 MGHRA and CDR2 YSYEKL. V lost 0 bases and J lost 2, with 13 bases in between. The CDR3 DNA reads TGCGCCAGCAGCCAAGATCAAGCCAGGGGAAACACCGGGGAGCTGTTTTTT. It encodes CASSQDQARGNTGELFF.

The CDR3 DNA sequence: TGTGCCAGCAGCCGACAGGGGTCCCCCCAAGAGACCCAGTACTTC. It codes for CASSRQGSPQETQYF. The J gene is TRBJ2-5, the V gene TRBV7-2; 8 nucleotides line up with TRBD1. The CDR3 covers 15 residues. The germline V gene has CDR1 SGHTA and CDR2 FQGNSA. Trimming removed 5 bases from V and 1 base from J; junction bases left unmatched: 6.

The chain is built from TRBV29-1 and TRBJ2-5; TRBD2 might be the D (5 bases). Germline-derived CDR1 and CDR2 are SQVTM and ANQGSEA. This CDR3 comprises 14 residues. The V end was cut by 5 bases, the J end by 5 bases, with 18 bases between. CDR3 loop: CSVKSRDRGETQYF. CDR3 in DNA: TGCAGCGTTAAAAGCCGCGATCGAGGGGAGACCCAGTACTTC.

The rearrangement links TRBV11-1 to TRBJ2-5, with TRBD2 identical over 9 bases. Losses at the gene ends were 2 bases for V and 1 base for J; bases not matched to a gene: 5. Germline assignment: CDR1 SGHAT and CDR2 FQDESV (reference sequence). CDR3 size: 16 residues. The CDR3 here is CASSLRLAGIQETQYF. The DNA of the CDR3 is TGTGCCAGCAGCTTACGGCTAGCGGGGATCCAAGAGACCCAGTACTTC.

This clonotype was seen only a few times. The chain employs TRBV15 and TRBJ1-6, with D unclear. The CDR3 contains 17 residues. V lost 3 bases and J lost 4, with 16 bases in between. The germline gives CDR1 LNHNV, CDR2 YYDKDF (reference sequence). CDR3 nucleotides: TGTGCCACCAGCAGCACCGGGAACAGAAGATATAATTCACCCCTCCACTTT. Amino acid sequence: CATSSTGNRRYNSPLHF.

Ten or more counts support this clonotype. The chain links TRBV20-1 to TRBJ2-1; D is unclear. With 0 bases removed from V and 0 bases from J, the gap between germline ends came to 9 bases. The CDR3 is 15 residues long. CDR1 is DFQATT, CDR2 SNEGSKA, per germline (reference sequence). CDR3 loop: CSARDARISYNEQFF. The DNA for the CDR3 is TGCAGTGCTAGAGATGCTAGGATCTCCTACAATGAGCAGTTCTTC.

The chain is built from TRBV7-6 and TRBJ2-6; a possible D gene is TRBD1 (5 bases). Trimming removed 5 bases at V and 5 bases at J, with 13 bases between. This CDR3 is built from 15 residues. Looked up from germline, CDR1 is SGHVS and CDR2 is FNYEAQ. The CDR3 DNA reads TGTGCCAGCAGCGCAGCCAGGGATTGGGCCAACGTCCTGACTTTC. Its translation is CASSAARDWANVLTF.

The V and J genes are TRBV5-1 and TRBJ2-3, with a tentative D call TRBD1 (5 bases). V gave up 3 bases and J gave up 3 bases, with 8 bases separating them. Germline-derived CDR1 and CDR2 are SGHRS and YFSETQ. The CDR3 is 13 residues long. CDR3: CASSSQVTDTQYF. In nucleotides, the CDR3 is TGCGCCAGCAGCTCACAGGTTACAGATACGCAGTATTTT. The full variable domain, its missing parts supplied by reference TRBV5-1 and TRBJ2-3, is KAGVTQTPRYLIKTRGQQVTLSCSPISGHRSVSWYQQTPGQGLQFLFEYFSETQRNKGNFPGRFSGRQFSNSRSEMNVSTLELGDSALYLCASSSQVTDTQYFGPGTRLTVL.

The chain joins TRBV5-1 to TRBJ2-1; D is uncertain. V was cut by 4 bases and J by 6 bases, with 14 bases left in between. This CDR3 has 14 amino acids. Germline lookup yields CDR1 SGHRS and CDR2 YFSETQ. CDR3 DNA sequence: TGCGCCAGCAGCCTGACAACCCGTAGCAATGAGCAGTTCTTC. This sequence encodes CASSLTTRSNEQFF.

The V gene is TRBV19, the J gene TRBJ1-5; D not resolved. Trimming stripped 1 base from V and 0 bases from J, with 10 bases between. This CDR3 spans 16 amino acids. The germline CDR1 and CDR2 sequences are LNHDA and SQIVND (reference sequence). Written as DNA, the CDR3 is TGTGCCAGTAGTATAGGGTACAGATATAGCAATCAGCCCCAGCATTTT. Protein sequence: CASSIGYRYSNQPQHF. Full variable domain (missing parts from reference TRBV19 and TRBJ1-5): DGGITQSPKYLFRKEGQNVTLSCEQNLNHDAMYWYRQDPGQGLRLIYYSQIVNDFQKGDIAEGYSVSREKKESFPLTVTSAQKNPTAFYLCASSIGYRYSNQPQHFGDGTRLSIL.

The table lists this clonotype with a few counts. This chain connects TRBV6-2 or TRBV6-3 to TRBJ2-5; no reliable D call. Between the trimmed V and J ends, which lost 2 bases and 3 bases, there was a span of 10 bases. This CDR3 contains 14 residues. CDR1 is MNHEY and CDR2 is SVGEGT in the germline V gene. The CDR3 sequence is CASSYLGLEETQYF. As DNA, the CDR3 is TGTGCCAGCAGTTACCTCGGGTTAGAAGAGACCCAGTACTTC.

This clonotype was detected a few times. The chain joins TRBV6-5 to TRBJ1-4, with D uncertain. V lost 4 bases and J lost 6, with 9 bases in between. The germline CDR1 and CDR2 sequences are MNHEY and SVGAGI. The CDR3 length is 13 residues. In DNA form, the CDR3 reads TGTGCCAGCAGTTTTGTCGGGGATGAAAAACTGTTTTTT. Translation gives CASSFVGDEKLFF.

This clonotype has ten or more counts. The chain recombines TRBV3-1 with TRBJ1-1, with TRBD1 matching over 10 bases. This CDR3 spans 14 amino acids. Germline CDR1 and CDR2: LGHDT and YNNKEL (reference sequence). With 6 bases clipped from V and 10 bases from J, the junction kept 11 bases outside the gene matches. As DNA, the CDR3 is TGTGCCAGCAGTTACCCCGGACAGGGGGAGAGAGCTTTCTTT. The encoded protein is CASSYPGQGERAFF.

The rearrangement uses TRBV4-1 and TRBJ2-3; TRBD2 matches at 12 bases. J was trimmed by 5 bases and V by 2 bases; bases with no gene match: 11. The germline gives CDR1 MGHRA, CDR2 YSYEKL. There are 18 residues in the CDR3. In DNA, the CDR3 is TGCGCCAGCAGCCAAAACCAGGCTAGCGGGGGGGCCGGAGATACGCAGTATTTT. Translating gives CASSQNQASGGAGDTQYF.

This chain links TRBV7-2 with TRBJ2-7; D tentatively reads TRBD1 or TRBD2 (5 bases each). The germline V and J ends were trimmed by 1 base and 2 bases, with 12 bases remaining between them. The CDR3 contains 15 residues. In germline, CDR1 is SGHTA, CDR2 FQGNSA. The CDR3 is CASSLVPGRAYEQYV. DNA of the CDR3: TGTGCCAGCAGCTTAGTCCCGGGACGAGCCTACGAGCAGTACGTC.

The chain joins TRBV3-1 to TRBJ1-5; a weak D match, TRBD1 (6 bases). Deletions cut 0 bases from V and 10 bases from J, with 10 bases between. Germline lookup yields CDR1 LGHDT and CDR2 YNNKEL (reference sequence). CDR3 length: 13 residues. Written as DNA, the CDR3 is TGTGCCAGCAGCCAAGAAGGGGGGGGTCCCCAGCATTTT. It translates to CASSQEGGGPQHF.

V usage is TRBV29-1 and J usage is TRBJ2-4, with 7 bases fitting TRBD1. Germline CDR1 SQVTM, CDR2 ANQGSEA. V shed 4 bases, J shed 3 bases, and the junction held 0 bases outside the gene matches. This CDR3 is 12 amino acids long. The CDR3 here is CSVGQGKNIQYF. The CDR3 DNA is TGCAGCGTTGGACAGGGCAAAAACATTCAGTACTTC.

The chain carries TRBV3-1 and TRBJ2-7, with D unclear. Trimming shortened V by 1 base and J by 0 bases, and 16 bases separated the two germline ends. The CDR3 extends over 17 amino acids. Germline V gives CDR1 LGHDT, CDR2 YNNKEL (reference sequence). CDR3 DNA sequence: TGTGCCAGCAGCCAAGGGGGAAGCAGCTGGTACTCCTACGAGCAGTACTTC. It is translated as CASSQGGSSWYSYEQYF.

The V call is TRBV15, the J call TRBJ1-5; 7 bases match TRBD1. CDR3 length: 17 residues. Unmatched junction bases numbered 6, after V lost 1 base and J lost 0 bases. The germline CDR1 and CDR2 sequences are LNHNV and YYDKDF (reference sequence). This chain's CDR3 is CATSRARGLGSNQPQHF. For the CDR3, the DNA is TGTGCCACCAGCAGAGCAAGGGGGCTCGGTAGCAATCAGCCCCAGCATTTT.